The present T cell receptor beta chain was sequenced within a study of a mutant IDH1 vaccine in newly diagnosed glioma. Study context: Initiation of the vaccine course occurred 4-6 weeks after radiotherapy alone, or alongside temozolomide cycles.

The CDR3 covers 15 residues. Trimming pared 7 bases from V and 0 bases from J, leaving 13 bases between. The V gene's germline CDR1 is MNHNS and CDR2 SASEGT. TCRdb's copy holds only in-frame clones and misses some; the assay was immunoSEQ multiplex PCR. Among nearly 55,000 clones, approximately 80% were seen once, and the ten largest hold about 3.4%. The sample's time point: week 5, during vaccination. In the vaccine, a single dose held 300 ug of the mutant IDH1 20-mer peptide, along with topical imiquimod. Notes on this clone: Its antigen is unidentified.

This chain joins TRBV6-1 and TRBJ1-3; unclear D gene. This material consisted of PBMCs, taken from a glioma patient whose treatment included an IDH1 peptide vaccine. The TCR comes from a man aged 25-45 years with glioma. CDR3 in amino acids: CASIIDVNSGNTIYF. Here the CDR3 DNA reads TGTGCCAGCATTATAGACGTTAACTCTGGAAACACCATATATTTT.